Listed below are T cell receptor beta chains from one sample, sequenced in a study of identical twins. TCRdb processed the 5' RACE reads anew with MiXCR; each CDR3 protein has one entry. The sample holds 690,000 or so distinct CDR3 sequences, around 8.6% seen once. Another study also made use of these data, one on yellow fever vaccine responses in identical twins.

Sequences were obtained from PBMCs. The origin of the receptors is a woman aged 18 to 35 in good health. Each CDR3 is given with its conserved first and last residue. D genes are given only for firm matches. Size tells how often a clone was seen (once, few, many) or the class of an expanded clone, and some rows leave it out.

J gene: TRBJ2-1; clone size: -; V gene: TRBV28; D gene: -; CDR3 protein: CASTSFDMDNEQFF; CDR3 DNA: TGTGCCAGCACCTCCTTCGACATGGACAATGAGCAGTTCTTC
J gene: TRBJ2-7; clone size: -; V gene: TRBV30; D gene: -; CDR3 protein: CAWRGVSGRSEQYF; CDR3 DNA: TGTGCCTGGAGAGGGGTCAGCGGTCGGAGCGAGCAGTACTTC
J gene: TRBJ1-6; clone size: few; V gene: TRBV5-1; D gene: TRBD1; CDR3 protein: CASSSGDRGQDSPLHF; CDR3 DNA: TGCGCCAGCAGCTCCGGGGACAGGGGGCAGGATTCACCCCTCCACTTT
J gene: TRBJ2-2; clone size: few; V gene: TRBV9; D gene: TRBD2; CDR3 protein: CASTRLGGGPSTGELFF; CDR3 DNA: TGTGCCAGCACCCGGTTGGGGGGAGGGCCCTCGACCGGGGAGCTGTTTTTT
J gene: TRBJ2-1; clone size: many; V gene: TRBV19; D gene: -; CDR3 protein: CASSSSDYNEQFF; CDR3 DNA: TGTGCCAGTAGTAGCTCAGACTACAATGAGCAGTTCTTC
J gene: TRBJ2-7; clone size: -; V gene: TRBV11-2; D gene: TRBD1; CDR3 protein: CASSGDRVVGEQYF; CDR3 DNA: TGTGCCAGCAGCGGGGACAGGGTGGTGGGGGAGCAGTACTTC
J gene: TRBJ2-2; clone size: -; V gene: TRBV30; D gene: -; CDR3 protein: CAWIWGATRITGELFF; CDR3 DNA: TGTGCCTGGATATGGGGAGCAACTCGCATTACCGGGGAGCTGTTTTTT
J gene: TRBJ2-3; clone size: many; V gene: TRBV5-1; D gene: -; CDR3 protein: CASSALSTDTQYF; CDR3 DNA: TGCGCCAGTAGCGCACTAAGCACAGATACGCAGTATTTT
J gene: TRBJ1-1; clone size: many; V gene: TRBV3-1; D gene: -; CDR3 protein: CASSQVRSNTEAFF; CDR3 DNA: TGTGCCAGCAGCCAAGTTCGGTCCAACACTGAAGCTTTCTTT
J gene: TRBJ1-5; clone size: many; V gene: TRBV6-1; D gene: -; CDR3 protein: CASGTGRTNQPQHF; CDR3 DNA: TGTGCCAGCGGGACGGGACGGACCAATCAGCCCCAGCATTTT
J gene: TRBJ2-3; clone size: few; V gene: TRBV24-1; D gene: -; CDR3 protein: CATSDWRETQYF; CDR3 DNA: TGTGCCACCAGTGATTGGCGGGAAACGCAGTATTTT
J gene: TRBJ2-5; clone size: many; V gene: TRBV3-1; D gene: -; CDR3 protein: CASSSPPVLETQYF; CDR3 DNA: TGTGCCAGCAGCTCGCCTCCGGTTCTTGAGACCCAGTACTTC
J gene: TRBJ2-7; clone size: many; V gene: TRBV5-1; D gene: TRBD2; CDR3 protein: CASSSGGAGEQYF; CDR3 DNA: TGCGCCAGCAGCAGCGGGGGGGCTGGAGAGCAGTACTTC
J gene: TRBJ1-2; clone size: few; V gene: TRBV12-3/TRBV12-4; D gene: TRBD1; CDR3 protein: CASSDTGTGVLATF; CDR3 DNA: TGTGCCAGCAGTGACACAGGGACAGGGGTATTGGCCACCTTC
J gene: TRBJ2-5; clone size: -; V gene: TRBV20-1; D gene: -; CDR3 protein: CSARVGLETQYF; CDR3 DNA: TGCAGTGCTAGAGTGGGCTTGGAGACCCAGTACTTC
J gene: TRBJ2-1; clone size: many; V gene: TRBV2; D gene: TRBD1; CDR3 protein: CASSTGGRYNEQFF; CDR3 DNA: TGTGCCAGCAGTACAGGGGGCAGGTACAATGAGCAGTTCTTC
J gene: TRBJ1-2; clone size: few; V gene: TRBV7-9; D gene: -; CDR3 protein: CASSPGGNQGYTF; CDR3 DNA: TGTGCCAGCAGCCCCGGAGGGAATCAAGGCTACACCTTC
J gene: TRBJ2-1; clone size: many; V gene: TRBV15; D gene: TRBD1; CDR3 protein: CATSTFPTGTVGNEQFF; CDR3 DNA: TGTGCCACCAGCACCTTCCCGACCGGGACAGTCGGCAATGAGCAGTTCTTC
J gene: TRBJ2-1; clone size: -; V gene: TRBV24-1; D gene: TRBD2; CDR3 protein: CATSDAGTSGSQIYNEQFF; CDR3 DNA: TGTGCCACCAGTGATGCCGGGACTAGCGGGAGCCAAATTTACAATGAGCAGTTCTTC
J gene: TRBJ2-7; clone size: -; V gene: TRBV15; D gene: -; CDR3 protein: CATSRGGTHSSYEQYF; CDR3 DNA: TGTGCCACCAGCAGAGGCGGGACACACTCCTCCTACGAGCAGTACTTC
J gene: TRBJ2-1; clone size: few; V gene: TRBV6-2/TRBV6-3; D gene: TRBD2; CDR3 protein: CASSDDLAGYNEQFF; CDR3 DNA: TGTGCCAGCAGTGACGACCTAGCGGGCTACAATGAGCAGTTCTTC
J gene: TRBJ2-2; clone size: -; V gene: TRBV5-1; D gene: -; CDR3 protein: CASSLRTAATGELFF; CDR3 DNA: TGCGCCAGCAGCCTGAGAACCGCCGCCACCGGGGAGCTGTTTTTT
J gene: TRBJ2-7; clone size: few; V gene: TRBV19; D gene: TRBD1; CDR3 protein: CASSTGTGLSYEQYF; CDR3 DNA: TGTGCCAGTAGTACTGGGACAGGGCTTTCCTACGAGCAGTACTTC
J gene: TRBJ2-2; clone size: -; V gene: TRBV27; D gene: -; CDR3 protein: CASSAPATGELFF; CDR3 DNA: TGTGCCAGCAGTGCCCCGGCCACCGGGGAGCTGTTTTTT
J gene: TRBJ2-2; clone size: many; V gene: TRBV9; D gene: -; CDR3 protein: CASSPRLITGELFF; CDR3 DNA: TGTGCCAGCAGCCCTAGACTGATCACCGGGGAGCTGTTTTTT
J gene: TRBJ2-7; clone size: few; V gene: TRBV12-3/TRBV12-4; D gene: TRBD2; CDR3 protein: CASSPGGRGTYEQYF; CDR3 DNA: TGTGCCAGCAGCCCGGGCGGGAGGGGAACCTACGAGCAGTACTTC
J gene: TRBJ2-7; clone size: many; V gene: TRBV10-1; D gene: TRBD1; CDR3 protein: CASSVTGDEQYF; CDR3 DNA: TGCGCCAGCAGTGTGACAGGGGACGAGCAGTACTTC
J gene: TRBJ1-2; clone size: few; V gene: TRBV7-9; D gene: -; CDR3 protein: CASSLVWPGDGGYTF; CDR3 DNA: TGTGCCAGCAGCTTAGTTTGGCCAGGGGACGGGGGCTACACCTTC
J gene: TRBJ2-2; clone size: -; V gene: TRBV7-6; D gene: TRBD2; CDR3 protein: CASSLATSGGTNTGELFF; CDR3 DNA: TGTGCCAGCAGCTTAGCAACTAGCGGGGGAACGAACACCGGGGAGCTGTTTTTT
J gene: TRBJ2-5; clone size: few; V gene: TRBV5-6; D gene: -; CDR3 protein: CASSLNFLVGRQETQYF; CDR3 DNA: TGTGCCAGCAGCTTGAATTTTTTGGTGGGGAGGCAAGAGACCCAGTACTTC
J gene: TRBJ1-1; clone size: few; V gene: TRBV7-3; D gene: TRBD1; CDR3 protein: CASSYGTGGLTEAFF; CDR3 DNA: TGTGCCAGCAGCTACGGGACAGGGGGCCTCACTGAAGCTTTCTTT
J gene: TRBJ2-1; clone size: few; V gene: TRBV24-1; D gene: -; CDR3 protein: CATSGFRPGLNEQFF; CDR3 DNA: TGTGCCACCAGTGGGTTTAGGCCGGGGCTCAATGAGCAGTTCTTC
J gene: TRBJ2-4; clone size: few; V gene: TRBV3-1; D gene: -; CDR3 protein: CASSQDQVRYF; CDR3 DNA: TGTGCCAGCAGCCAAGACCAGGTCCGTTACTTC
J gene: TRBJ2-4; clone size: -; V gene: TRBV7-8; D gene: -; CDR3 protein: CASSLGAKNNQYF; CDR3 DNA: TGTGCCAGCAGCTTAGGGGCCAAAAACAATCAGTACTTC
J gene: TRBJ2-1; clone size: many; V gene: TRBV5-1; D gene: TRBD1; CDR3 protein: CASSLGQGVNEQFF; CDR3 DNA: TGCGCCAGCAGCTTGGGACAGGGGGTCAATGAGCAGTTCTTC
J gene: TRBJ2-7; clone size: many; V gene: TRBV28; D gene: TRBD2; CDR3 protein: CASSLSPASGETRLADYEQYF; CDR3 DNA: TGTGCCAGCAGTTTATCTCCAGCCTCCGGGGAAACTCGACTAGCGGACTACGAGCAGTACTTC
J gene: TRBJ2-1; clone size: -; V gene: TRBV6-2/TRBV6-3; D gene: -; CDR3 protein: CASSYSQMGVISYNEQFF; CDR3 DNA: TGTGCCAGCAGTTACTCTCAAATGGGGGTTATCTCCTACAATGAGCAGTTCTTC
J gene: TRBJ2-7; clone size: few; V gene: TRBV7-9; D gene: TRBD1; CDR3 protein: CASSSGPDRVSYEQYF; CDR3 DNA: TGTGCCAGCAGCTCCGGTCCGGACAGGGTTTCCTACGAGCAGTACTTC
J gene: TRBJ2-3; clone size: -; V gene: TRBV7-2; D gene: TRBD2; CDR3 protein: CASSPRDGASGRGTQYF; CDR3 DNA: TGTGCCAGCAGCCCGAGGGATGGGGCTAGCGGGAGAGGTACGCAGTATTTT
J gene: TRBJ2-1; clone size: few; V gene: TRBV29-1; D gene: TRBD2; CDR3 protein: CSVGEPAGGRRNEQFF; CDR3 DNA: TGCAGCGTTGGGGAACCTGCGGGGGGCCGCAGAAATGAGCAGTTCTTC
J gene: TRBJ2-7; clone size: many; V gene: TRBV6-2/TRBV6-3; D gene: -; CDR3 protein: CASSFSRTSTYDLYEQYF; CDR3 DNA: TGTGCCAGCAGTTTTTCCCGGACCTCAACGTATGATTTATACGAGCAGTACTTC
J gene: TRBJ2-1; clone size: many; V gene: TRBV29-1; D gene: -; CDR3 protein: CSVEEQPVGEQFF; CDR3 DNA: TGCAGCGTTGAAGAGCAGCCTGTGGGTGAGCAGTTCTTC
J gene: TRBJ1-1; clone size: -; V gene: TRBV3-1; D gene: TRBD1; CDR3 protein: CASSPGQGPNTEAFF; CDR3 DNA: TGTGCCAGCAGCCCAGGACAGGGGCCGAACACTGAAGCTTTCTTT
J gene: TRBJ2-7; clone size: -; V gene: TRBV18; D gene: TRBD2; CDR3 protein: CASSPGLGTYEQYF; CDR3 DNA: TGTGCCAGCTCACCGGGACTAGGAACTTACGAGCAGTACTTC
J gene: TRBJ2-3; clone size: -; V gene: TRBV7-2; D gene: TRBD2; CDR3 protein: CASSLTSGSADTQYF; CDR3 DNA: TGTGCCAGCAGCTTGACTAGCGGGAGCGCAGATACGCAGTATTTT
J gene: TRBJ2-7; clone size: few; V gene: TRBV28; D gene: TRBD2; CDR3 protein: CASSLYPSGGAGEQYF; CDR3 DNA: TGTGCCAGCAGTTTATATCCTAGCGGGGGGGCCGGCGAGCAGTACTTC
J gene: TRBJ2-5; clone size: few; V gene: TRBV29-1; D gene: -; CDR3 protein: CSVEVVATQYF; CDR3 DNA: TGCAGCGTTGAAGTGGTGGCGACCCAGTACTTC
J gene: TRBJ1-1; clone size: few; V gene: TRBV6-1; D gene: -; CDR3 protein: CASRLGSGTEAFF; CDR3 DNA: TGTGCCAGCAGACTAGGATCCGGGACTGAAGCTTTCTTT